Given below is one T cell receptor beta chain in context. These data are taken from a study of shared clonotypes between healthy human individuals. Study in general: Donors had three CD4 naive, three CD4 memory, two CD8 naive and one CD8 memory plate apiece.

Libraries were prepared by immunoSEQ multiplex PCR; TCRdb keeps only in-frame clonotypes and omits some of them. The profile shows more than 2 million clones, around 95% of them singletons. This CDR3 has 16 residues. Trimming pared 3 bases from V and 6 bases from J, leaving 18 bases between. Germline CDR1 and CDR2: SGDLS and YYNGEE. Positive CCR7 selection of CD45RO-negative cells yielded the naive CD8 cells, and terminally differentiated effector memory CD45RA+ cells were excluded. The receptor was derived from a man aged 18 to 35 in good health. Some clones in this sample may be carry-over from other donors' samples. The chain couples TRBV9 to TRBJ2-2, with D tentatively TRBD1 (6 bases). Sequenced sample: naive CD8+ T cells from PBMCs. The CDR3 DNA follows: TGTGCCAGCAGCGCCCCGGGGCAGGGGATAGCCGGGGAGCTGTTTTTT. Translated: CASSAPGQGIAGELFF. The full variable domain, with the rest looked up from reference TRBV9 and TRBJ2-2, is DSGVTQTPKHLITATGQRVTLRCSPRSGDLSVYWYQQSLDQGLQFLIQYYNGEERAKGNILERFSAQQFPDLHSELNLSSLELGDSALYFCASSAPGQGIAGELFFGEGSRLTVL.